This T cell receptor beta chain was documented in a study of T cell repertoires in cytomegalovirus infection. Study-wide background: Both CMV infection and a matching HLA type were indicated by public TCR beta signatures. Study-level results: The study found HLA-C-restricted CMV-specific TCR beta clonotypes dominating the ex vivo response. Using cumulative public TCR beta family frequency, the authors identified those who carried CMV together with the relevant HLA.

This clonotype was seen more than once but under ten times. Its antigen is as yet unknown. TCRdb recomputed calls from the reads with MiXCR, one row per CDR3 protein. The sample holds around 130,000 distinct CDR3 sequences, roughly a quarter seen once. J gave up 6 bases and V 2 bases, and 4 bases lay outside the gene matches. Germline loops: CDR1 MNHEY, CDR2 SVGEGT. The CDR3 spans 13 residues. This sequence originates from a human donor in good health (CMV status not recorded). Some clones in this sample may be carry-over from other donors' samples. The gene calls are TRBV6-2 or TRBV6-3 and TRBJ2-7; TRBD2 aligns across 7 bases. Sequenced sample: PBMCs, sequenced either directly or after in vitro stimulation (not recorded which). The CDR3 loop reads CASSYAGEPEQYF. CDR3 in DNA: TGTGCCAGCAGTTACGCGGGAGAACCCGAGCAGTACTTC.